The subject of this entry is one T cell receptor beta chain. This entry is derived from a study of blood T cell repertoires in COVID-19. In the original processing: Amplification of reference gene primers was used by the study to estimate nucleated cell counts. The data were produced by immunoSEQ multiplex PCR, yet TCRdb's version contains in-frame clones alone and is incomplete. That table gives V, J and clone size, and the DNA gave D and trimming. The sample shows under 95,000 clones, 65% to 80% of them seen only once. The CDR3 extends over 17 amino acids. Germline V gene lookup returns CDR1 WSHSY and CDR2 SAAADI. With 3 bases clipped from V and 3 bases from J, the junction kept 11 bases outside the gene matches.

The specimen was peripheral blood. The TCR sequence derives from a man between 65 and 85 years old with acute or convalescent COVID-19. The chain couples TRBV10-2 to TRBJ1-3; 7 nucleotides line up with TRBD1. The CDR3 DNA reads TGCGCCAGCAGTGATTACCCACAGGGGATGGATGGAAACACCATATATTTT. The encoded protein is CASSDYPQGMDGNTIYF.